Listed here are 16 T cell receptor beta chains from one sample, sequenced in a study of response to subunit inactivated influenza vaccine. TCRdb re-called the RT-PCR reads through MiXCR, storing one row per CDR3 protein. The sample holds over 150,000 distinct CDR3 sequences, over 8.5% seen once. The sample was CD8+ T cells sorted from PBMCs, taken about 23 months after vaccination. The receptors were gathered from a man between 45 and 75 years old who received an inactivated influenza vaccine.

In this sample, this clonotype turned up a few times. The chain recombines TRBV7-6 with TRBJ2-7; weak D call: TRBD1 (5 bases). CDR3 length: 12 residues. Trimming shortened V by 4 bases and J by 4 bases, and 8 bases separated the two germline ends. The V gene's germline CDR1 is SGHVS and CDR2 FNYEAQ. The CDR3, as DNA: TGTGCCAGCAGCTCGACAGCTTACGAGCAGTACTTC. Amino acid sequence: CASSSTAYEQYF.

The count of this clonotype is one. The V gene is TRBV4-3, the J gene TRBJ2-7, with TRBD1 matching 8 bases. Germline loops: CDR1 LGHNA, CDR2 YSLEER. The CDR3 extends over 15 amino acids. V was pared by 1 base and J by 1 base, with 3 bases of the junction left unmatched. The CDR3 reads CASSQGTGISYEQYF. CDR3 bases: TGCGCCAGCAGCCAAGGGACAGGGATTTCCTACGAGCAGTACTTC.

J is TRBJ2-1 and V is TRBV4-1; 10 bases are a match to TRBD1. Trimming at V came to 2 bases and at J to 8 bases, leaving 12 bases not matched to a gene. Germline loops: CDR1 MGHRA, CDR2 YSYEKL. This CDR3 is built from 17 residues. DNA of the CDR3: TGCGCCAGCAGCCAAACACACCGGGACAGGGGTCTTTATGAGCAGTTCTTC. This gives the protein CASSQTHRDRGLYEQFF.

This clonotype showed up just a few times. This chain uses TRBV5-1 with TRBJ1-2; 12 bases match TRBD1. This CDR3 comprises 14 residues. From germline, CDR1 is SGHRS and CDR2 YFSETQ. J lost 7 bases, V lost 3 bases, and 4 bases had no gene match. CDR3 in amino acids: CASSSGQGARGYTF. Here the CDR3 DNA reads TGCGCCAGCAGCTCGGGACAGGGGGCACGTGGCTACACCTTC.

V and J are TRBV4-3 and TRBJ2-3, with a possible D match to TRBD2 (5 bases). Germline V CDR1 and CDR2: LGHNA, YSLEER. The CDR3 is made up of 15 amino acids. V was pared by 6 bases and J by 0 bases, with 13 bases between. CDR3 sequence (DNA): TGCGCCAGCAGAGCGGTCGGTATTAGCACAGATACGCAGTATTTT. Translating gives CASRAVGISTDTQYF.

The CDR3 is CASRSVTGGWTDTQYF. CDR3 coding DNA: TGTGCCAGCAGGTCCGTGACAGGGGGTTGGACAGATACGCAGTATTTT. The J gene is TRBJ2-3, the V gene TRBV2, with 9 bases identical to TRBD1. Germline V lookup: CDR1 SNHLY, CDR2 FYNNEI. The CDR3 is 16 amino acids. V lost 6 bases, J lost 3 bases, and 10 bases stayed unmatched.

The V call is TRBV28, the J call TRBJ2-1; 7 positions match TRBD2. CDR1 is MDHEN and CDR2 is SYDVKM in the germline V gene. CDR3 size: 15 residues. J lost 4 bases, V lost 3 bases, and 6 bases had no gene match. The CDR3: CASSFPLAAYNEQFF. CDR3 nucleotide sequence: TGTGCCAGCAGTTTCCCCCTAGCGGCTTACAATGAGCAGTTCTTC.

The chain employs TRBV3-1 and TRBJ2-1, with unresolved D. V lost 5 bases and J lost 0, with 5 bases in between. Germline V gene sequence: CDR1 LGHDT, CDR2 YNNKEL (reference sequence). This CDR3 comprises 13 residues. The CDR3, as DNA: TGTGCCAGCAGCAAATACTCCTACAATGAGCAGTTCTTC. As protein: CASSKYSYNEQFF.

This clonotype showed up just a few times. This CDR3 is CASSLGQANMGEKLFF. DNA of the CDR3: TGTGCCAGCAGCTTAGGCCAGGCCAATATGGGTGAAAAACTGTTTTTT. The J gene is TRBJ1-4, the V gene TRBV11-2; unclear D gene. CDR1 and CDR2 from the germline V gene are SGHAT and FQNNGV. V lost 1 base, J lost 7 bases, and 16 bases lay in between. The CDR3 covers 16 residues.

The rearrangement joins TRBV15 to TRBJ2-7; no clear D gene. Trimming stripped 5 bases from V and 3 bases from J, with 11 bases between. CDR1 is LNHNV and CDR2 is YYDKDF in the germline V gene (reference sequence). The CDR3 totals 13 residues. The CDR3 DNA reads TGTGCCACCAGCGGACGACAAAGCTACGAGCAGTACTTC. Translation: CATSGRQSYEQYF.

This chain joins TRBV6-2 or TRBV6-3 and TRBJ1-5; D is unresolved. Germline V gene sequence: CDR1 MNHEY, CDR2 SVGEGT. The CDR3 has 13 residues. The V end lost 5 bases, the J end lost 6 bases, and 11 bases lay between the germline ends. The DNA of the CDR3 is TGTGCCAGCAGTCGGCCCGGGTTTCAGCCCCAGCATTTT. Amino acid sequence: CASSRPGFQPQHF.

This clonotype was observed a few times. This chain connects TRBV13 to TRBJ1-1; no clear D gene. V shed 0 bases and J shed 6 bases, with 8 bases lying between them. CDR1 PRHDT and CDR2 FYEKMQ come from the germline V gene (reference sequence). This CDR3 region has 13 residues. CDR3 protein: CASSLGGPAEAFF. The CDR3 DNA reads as TGTGCCAGCAGCTTAGGAGGGCCCGCTGAAGCTTTCTTT.

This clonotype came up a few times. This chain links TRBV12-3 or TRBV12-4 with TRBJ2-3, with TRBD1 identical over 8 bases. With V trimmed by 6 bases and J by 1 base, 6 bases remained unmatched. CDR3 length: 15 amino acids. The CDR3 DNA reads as TGTGCCAGCAGCTTCAGGGGGCTTGGCACAGATACGCAGTATTTT. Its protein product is CASSFRGLGTDTQYF.

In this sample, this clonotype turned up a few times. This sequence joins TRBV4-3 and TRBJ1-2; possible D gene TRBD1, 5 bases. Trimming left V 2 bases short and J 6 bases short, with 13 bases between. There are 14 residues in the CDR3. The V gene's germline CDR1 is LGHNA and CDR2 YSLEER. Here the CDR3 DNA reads TGCGCCAGCAGCCAATTAGGGACCTCACATGGCTACACCTTC. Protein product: CASSQLGTSHGYTF.

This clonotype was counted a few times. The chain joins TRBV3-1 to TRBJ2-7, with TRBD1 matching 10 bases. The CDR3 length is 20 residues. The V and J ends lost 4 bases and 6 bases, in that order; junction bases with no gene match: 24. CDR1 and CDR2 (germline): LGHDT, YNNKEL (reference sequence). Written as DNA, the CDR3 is TGTGCCAGCAGCCCAGTCGGCGGGGGGACAGGGGCACTTACGCCCCTCGAGCAGTACTTC. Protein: CASSPVGGGTGALTPLEQYF.

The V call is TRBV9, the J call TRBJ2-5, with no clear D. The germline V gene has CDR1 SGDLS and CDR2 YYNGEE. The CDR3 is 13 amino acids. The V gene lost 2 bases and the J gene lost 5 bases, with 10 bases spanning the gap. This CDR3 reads CASSVGRSETQYF. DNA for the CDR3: TGTGCCAGCAGCGTGGGCAGATCGGAGACCCAGTACTTC.